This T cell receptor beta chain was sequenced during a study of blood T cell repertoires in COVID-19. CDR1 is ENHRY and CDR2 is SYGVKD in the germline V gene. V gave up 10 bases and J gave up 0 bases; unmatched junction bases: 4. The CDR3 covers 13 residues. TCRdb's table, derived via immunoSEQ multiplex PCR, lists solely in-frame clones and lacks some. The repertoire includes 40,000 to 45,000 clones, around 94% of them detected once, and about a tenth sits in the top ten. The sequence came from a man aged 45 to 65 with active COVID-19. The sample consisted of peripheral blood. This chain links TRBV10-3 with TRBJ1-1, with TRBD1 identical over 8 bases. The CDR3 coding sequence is TGTGCCACAGGGGGCCCAATGAACACTGAAGCTTTCTTT. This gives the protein CATGGPMNTEAFF.